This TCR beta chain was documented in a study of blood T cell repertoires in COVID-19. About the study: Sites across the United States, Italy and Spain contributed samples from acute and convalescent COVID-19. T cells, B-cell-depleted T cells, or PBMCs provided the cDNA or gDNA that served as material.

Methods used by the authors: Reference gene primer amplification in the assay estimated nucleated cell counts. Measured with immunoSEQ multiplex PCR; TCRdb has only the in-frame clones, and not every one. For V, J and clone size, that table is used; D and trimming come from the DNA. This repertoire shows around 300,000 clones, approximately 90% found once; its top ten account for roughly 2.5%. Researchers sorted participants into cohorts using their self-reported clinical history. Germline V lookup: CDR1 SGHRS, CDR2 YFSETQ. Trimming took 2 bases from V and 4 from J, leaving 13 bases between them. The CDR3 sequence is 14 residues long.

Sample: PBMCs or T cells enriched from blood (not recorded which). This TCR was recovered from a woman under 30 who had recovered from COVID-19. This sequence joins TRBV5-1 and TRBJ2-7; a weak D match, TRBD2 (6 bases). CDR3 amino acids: CASSFRWGEYEQYF. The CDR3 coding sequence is TGCGCCAGCAGCTTTAGGTGGGGGGAGTACGAGCAGTACTTC.